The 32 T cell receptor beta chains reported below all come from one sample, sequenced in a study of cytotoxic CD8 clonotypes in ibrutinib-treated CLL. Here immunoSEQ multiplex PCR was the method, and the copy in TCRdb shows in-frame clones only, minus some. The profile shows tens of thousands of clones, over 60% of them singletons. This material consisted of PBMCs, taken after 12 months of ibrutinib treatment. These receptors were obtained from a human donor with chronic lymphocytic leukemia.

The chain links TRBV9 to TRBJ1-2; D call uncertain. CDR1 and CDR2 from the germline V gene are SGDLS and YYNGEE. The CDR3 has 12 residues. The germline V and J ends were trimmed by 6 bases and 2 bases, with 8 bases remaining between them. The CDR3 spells CASKTTNYGYTF. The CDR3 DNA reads TGTGCCAGCAAGACAACCAACTATGGCTACACCTTC.

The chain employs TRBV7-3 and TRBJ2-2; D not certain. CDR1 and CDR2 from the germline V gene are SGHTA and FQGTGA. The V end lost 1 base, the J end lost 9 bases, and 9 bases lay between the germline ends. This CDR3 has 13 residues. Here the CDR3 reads CASSLNSRRELFF. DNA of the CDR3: TGTGCCAGCAGCTTAAATTCACGGCGGGAGCTGTTTTTT. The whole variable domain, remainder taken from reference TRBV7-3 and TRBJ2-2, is GAGVSQTPSNKVTEKGKYVELRCDPISGHTALYWYRQSLGQGPEFLIYFQGTGAADDSGLPNDRFFAVRPEGSVSTLKIQRTERGDSAVYLCASSLNSRRELFFGEGSRLTVL.

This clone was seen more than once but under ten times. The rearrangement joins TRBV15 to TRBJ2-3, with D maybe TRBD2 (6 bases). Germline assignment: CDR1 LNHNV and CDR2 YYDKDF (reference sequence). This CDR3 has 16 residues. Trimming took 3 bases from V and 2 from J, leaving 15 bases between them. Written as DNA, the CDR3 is TGTGCCACCAGCAGGCCCCGGGACTGGTTCACAGATACGCAGTATTTT. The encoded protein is CATSRPRDWFTDTQYF.

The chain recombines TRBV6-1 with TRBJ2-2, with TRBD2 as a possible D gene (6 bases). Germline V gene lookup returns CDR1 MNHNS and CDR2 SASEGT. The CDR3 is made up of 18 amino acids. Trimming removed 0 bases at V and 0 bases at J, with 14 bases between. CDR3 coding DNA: TGTGCCAGCAGTGAAGCGCGGTCGGGGACTCCGAACACCGGGGAGCTGTTTTTT. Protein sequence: CASSEARSGTPNTGELFF.

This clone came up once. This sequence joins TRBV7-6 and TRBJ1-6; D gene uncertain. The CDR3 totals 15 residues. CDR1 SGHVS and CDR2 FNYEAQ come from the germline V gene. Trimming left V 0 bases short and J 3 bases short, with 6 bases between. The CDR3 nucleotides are TGTGCCAGCAGCTTAGCGGGGTTCTATAATTCACCCCTCCACTTT. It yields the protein CASSLAGFYNSPLHF.

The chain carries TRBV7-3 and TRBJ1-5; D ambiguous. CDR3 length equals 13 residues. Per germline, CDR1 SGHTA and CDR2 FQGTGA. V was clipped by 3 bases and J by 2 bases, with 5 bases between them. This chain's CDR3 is CASSFQGNQPQHF. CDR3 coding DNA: TGTGCCAGCAGCTTTCAGGGCAATCAGCCCCAGCATTTT.

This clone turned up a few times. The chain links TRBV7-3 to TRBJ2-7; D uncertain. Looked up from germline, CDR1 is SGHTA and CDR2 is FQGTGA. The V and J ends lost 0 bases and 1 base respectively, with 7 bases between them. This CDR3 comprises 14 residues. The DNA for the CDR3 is TGTGCCAGCAGCTTAACAGCAGGATCCTACGAGCAGTACTTC. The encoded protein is CASSLTAGSYEQYF.

CDR3 protein: CASRPLAGVTGELFF. The DNA of the CDR3 is TGTGCCAGCAGACCGTTAGCGGGAGTAACCGGGGAGCTGTTTTTT. The chain links TRBV27 to TRBJ2-2; 9 nucleotides line up with TRBD2. The CDR3 spans 15 residues. Trimming at V came to 6 bases and at J to 5 bases, leaving 7 bases not matched to a gene. Per the germline V gene, CDR1 is MNHEY and CDR2 is SMNVEV (reference sequence).

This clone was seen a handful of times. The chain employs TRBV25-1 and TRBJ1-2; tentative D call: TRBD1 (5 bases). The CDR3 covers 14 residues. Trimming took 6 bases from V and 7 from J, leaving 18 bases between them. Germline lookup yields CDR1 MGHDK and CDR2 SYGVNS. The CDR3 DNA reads TGTGCCAGCAGGCCTCCGGGACCAACAGGTGGCTACACCTTC. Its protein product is CASRPPGPTGGYTF.

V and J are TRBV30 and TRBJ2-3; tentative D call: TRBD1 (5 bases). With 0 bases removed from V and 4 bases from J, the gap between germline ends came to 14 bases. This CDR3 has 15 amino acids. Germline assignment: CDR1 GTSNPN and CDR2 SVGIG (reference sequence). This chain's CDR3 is CAWSVGRSAADTQYF. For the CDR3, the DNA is TGTGCCTGGAGTGTGGGGCGGTCCGCCGCAGATACGCAGTATTTT. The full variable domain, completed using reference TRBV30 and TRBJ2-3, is SQTIHQWPATLVQPVGSPLSLECTVEGTSNPNLYWYRQAAGRGLQLLFYSVGIGQISSEVPQNLSASRPQDRQFILSSKKLLLSDSGFYLCAWSVGRSAADTQYFGPGTRLTVL.

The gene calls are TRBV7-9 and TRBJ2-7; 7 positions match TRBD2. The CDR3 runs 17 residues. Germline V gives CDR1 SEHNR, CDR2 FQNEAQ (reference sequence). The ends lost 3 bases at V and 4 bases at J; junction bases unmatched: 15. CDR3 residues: CASSLGGIGGSPYEQYF. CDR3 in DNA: TGTGCCAGCAGCTTGGGGGGGATTGGCGGAAGCCCTTACGAGCAGTACTTC.

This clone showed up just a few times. CDR3 bases: TGTGCCTGGAGACAGGGGCACGAGCAGTACTTC. Its translation: CAWRQGHEQYF. The rearrangement uses TRBV30 and TRBJ2-7; the match to TRBD1 covers 7 bases. CDR1 GTSNPN and CDR2 SVGIG come from the germline V gene (reference sequence). The CDR3 is 11 residues long. V lost 3 bases to trimming and J lost 5 bases; unmatched junction nucleotides: 1.

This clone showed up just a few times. This CDR3 is CSVALGQGSINTIYF. The CDR3 DNA sequence: TGCAGCGTTGCTCTCGGGCAGGGGAGTATCAACACCATATATTTT. The chain recombines TRBV29-1 with TRBJ1-3; the D gene is possibly TRBD1 (6 bases). Germline CDR1 SQVTM, CDR2 ANQGSEA. V was cut by 4 bases and J by 7 bases, with 20 bases left in between. The CDR3 sequence is 15 residues long.

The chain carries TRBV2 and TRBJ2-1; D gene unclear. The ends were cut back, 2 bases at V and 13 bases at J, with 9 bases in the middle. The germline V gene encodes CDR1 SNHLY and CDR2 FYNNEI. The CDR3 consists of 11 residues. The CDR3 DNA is TGTGCCAGCAGTGAATCTGGTGGACAGTTCTTC. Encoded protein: CASSESGGQFF. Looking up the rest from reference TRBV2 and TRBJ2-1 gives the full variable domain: EPEVTQTPSHQVTQMGQEVILRCVPISNHLYFYWYRQILGQKVEFLVSFYNNEISEKSEIFDDQFSVERPDGSNFTLKIRSTKLEDSAMYFCASSESGGQFFGPGTRLTVL.

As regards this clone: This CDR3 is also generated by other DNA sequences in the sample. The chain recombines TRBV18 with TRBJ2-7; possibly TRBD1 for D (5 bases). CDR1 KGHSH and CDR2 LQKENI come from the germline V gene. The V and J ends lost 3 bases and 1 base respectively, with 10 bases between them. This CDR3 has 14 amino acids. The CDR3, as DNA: TGTGCCAGCTCACCCGACAGCACGTCCTACGAGCAGTACTTC. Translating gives CASSPDSTSYEQYF.

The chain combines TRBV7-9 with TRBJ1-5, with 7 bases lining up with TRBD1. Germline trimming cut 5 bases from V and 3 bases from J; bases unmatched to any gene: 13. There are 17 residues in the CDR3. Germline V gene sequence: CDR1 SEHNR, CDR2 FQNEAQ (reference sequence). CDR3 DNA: TGTGCCAGCAGCAACTACGGGACAGACAATTTCAATCAGCCCCAGCATTTT. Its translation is CASSNYGTDNFNQPQHF.

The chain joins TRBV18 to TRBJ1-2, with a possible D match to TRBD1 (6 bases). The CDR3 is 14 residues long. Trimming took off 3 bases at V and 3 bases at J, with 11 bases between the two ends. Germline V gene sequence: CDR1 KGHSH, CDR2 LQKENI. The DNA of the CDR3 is TGTGCCAGCTCACCTCCGAGGACAGACTATGGCTACACCTTC. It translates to CASSPPRTDYGYTF.

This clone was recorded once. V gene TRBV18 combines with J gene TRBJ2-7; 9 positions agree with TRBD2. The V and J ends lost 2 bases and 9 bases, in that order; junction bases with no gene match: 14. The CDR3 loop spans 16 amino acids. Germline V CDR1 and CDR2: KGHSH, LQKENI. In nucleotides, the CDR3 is TGTGCCAGCTCACCAGGGGCGCCAGCGGGAGGAATCGGGCAGTACTTC. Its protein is CASSPGAPAGGIGQYF.

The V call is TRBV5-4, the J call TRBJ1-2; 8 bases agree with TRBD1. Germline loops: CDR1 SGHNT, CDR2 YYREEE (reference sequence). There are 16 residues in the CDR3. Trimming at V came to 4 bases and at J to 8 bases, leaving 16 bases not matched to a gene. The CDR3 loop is CASSRMRVGRGLGYTF. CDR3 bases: TGTGCCAGCAGCCGAATGAGAGTGGGCAGGGGGCTAGGCTACACCTTC.

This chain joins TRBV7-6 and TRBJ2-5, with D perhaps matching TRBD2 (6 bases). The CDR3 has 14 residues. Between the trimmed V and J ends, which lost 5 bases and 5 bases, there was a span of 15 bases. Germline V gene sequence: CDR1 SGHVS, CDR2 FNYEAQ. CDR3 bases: TGTGCCAGCAGCCCTCGGGGGTCGGAGGAGACCCAGTACTTC. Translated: CASSPRGSEETQYF.

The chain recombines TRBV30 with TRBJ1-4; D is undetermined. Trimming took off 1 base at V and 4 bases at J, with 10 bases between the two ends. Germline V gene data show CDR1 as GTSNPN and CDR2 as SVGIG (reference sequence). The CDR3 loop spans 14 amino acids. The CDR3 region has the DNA TGTGCCTGGAGTGGGAGCTGGATTAATGAAAAACTGTTTTTT. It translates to CAWSGSWINEKLFF.

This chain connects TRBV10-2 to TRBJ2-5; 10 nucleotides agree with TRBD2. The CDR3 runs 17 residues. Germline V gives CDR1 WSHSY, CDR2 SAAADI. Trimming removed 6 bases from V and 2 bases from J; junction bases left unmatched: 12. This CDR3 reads CASSPPTSGIRQETQYF. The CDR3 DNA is TGCGCCAGCAGCCCGCCCACTAGCGGGATTAGACAAGAGACCCAGTACTTC.

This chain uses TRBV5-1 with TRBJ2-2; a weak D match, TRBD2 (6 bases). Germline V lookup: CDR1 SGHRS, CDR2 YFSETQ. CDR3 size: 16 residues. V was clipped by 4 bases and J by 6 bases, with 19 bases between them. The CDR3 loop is CASSPNLASAPGELFF. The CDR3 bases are TGCGCCAGCAGCCCCAATCTAGCGTCCGCTCCCGGGGAGCTGTTTTTT. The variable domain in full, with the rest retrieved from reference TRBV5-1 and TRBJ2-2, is KAGVTQTPRYLIKTRGQQVTLSCSPISGHRSVSWYQQTPGQGLQFLFEYFSETQRNKGNFPGRFSGRQFSNSRSEMNVSTLELGDSALYLCASSPNLASAPGELFFGEGSRLTVL.

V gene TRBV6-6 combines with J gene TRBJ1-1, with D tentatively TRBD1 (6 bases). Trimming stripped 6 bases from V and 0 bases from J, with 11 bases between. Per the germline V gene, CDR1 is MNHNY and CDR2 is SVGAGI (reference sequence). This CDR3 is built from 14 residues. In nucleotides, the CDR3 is TGTGCCAGCAGATTCCAGGGGTTGAACACTGAAGCTTTCTTT. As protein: CASRFQGLNTEAFF.

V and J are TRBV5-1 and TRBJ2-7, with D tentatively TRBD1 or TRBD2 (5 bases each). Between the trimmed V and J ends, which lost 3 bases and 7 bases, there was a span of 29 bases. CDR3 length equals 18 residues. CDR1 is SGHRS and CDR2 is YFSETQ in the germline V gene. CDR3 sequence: CASSSIDIWDRASVEQYF. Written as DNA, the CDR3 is TGCGCCAGCAGCTCAATAGACATCTGGGACCGAGCCTCCGTGGAGCAGTACTTC. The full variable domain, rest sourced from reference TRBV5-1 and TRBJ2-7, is KAGVTQTPRYLIKTRGQQVTLSCSPISGHRSVSWYQQTPGQGLQFLFEYFSETQRNKGNFPGRFSGRQFSNSRSEMNVSTLELGDSALYLCASSSIDIWDRASVEQYFGPGTRLTVT.

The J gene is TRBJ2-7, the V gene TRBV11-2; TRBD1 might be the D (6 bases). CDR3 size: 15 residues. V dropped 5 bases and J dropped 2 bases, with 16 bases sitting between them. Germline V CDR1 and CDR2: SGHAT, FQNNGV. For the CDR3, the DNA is TGTGCCAGCAGCCCAAGAGACAGGCCCCCCTACGAGCAGTACTTC. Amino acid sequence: CASSPRDRPPYEQYF. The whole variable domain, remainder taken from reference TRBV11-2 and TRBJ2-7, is EAGVAQSPRYKIIEKRQSVAFWCNPISGHATLYWYQQILGQGPKLLIQFQNNGVVDDSQLPKDRFSAERLKGVDSTLKIQPAKLEDSAVYLCASSPRDRPPYEQYFGPGTRLTVT.

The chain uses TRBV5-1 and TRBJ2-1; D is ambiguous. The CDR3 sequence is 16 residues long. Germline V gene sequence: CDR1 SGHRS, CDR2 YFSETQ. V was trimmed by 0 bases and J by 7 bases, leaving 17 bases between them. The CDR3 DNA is TGCGCCAGCAGCTTGGAGACGGCGTCAAACCCGAATGAGCAGTTCTTC. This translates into CASSLETASNPNEQFF.

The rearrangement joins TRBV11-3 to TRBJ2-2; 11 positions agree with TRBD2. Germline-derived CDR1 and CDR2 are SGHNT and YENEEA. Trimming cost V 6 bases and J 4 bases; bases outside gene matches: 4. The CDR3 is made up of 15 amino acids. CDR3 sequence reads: CASRISGRGTGELFF. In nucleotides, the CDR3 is TGTGCCAGCAGGATTAGCGGGAGGGGCACCGGGGAGCTGTTTTTT. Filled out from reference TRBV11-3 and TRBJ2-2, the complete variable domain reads EAGVVQSPRYKIIEKKQPVAFWCNPISGHNTLYWYLQNLGQGPELLIRYENEEAVDDSQLPKDRFSAERLKGVDSTLKIQPAELGDSAVYLCASRISGRGTGELFFGEGSRLTVL.

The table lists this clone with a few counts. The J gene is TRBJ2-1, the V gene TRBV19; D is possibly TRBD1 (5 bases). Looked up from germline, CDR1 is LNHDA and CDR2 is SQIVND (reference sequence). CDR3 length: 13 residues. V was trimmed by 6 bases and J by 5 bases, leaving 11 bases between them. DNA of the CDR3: TGTGCCAGTAGAGCAGGGAACCACAATGAGCAGTTCTTC. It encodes CASRAGNHNEQFF.

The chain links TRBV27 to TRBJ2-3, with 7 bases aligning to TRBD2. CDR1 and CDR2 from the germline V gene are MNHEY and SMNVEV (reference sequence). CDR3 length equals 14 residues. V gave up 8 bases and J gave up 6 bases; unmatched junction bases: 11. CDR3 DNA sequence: TGTGCCAGCTCCTCAGGGAGGGTGGCGGATACGCAGTATTTT. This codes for CASSSGRVADTQYF.

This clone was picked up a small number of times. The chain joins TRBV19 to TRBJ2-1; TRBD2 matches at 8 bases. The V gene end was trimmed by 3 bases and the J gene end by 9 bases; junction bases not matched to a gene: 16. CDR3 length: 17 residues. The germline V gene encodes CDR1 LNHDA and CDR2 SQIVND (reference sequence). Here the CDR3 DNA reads TGTGCCAGTAGTATCTTCATCCGGGAGGGTCGGAGTAGTGAGCAGTTCTTC. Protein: CASSIFIREGRSSEQFF.

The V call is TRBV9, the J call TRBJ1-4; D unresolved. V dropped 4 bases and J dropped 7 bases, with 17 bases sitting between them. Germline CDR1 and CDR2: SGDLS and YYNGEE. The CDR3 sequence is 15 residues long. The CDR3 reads CASSPGWAGGEKLFF. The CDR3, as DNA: TGTGCCAGCAGCCCCGGTTGGGCAGGTGGTGAAAAACTGTTTTTT.